The rows below give T cell receptor beta chains drawn from one sample of a study of shared clonotypes between healthy human individuals. Only in-frame clones appear in the TCRdb table, and some are missing; sequencing was by immunoSEQ multiplex PCR. The table has 2 million to 3 million clones, 80% to 95% seen once. Sequenced: naive CD4+ T cells from PBMCs. The receptors come from a young man in good health. Some clones in this sample may be carry-over from other donors' samples. Both conserved end residues are part of each CDR3. A D gene is named only where the DNA matches it firmly. Only some rows state a clone size, as once, few, many or a class for expanded clones.

clone_size	j_call	v_call	d_call	cdr3_nt	cdr3_aa
.	TRBJ1-1	TRBV29-1	.	TGCAGCGTTGACGTGGGCCTGAACACTGAAGCTTTCTTT	CSVDVGLNTEAFF
once	TRBJ1-4	TRBV18	.	TGTGCCAGCTCACCAGTAGGAGGGACTAATGAAAAACTGTTTTTT	CASSPVGGTNEKLFF
.	TRBJ1-2	TRBV28	TRBD1	TGTGCCAGCAGGCCTGGAGGACAGGGGGGGAACTATGGCTACACCTTC	CASRPGGQGGNYGYTF
.	TRBJ1-1	TRBV2	TRBD1	TGTGCCAGCTCTACAGACAGGGTAACTGAAGCTTTCTTT	CASSTDRVTEAFF
.	TRBJ2-1	TRBV30	TRBD2	TGTGCCTGGAGTAGACTAGCGGGAATTGCAAAGTTCTTC	CAWSRLAGIAKFF
.	TRBJ2-5	TRBV20-1	TRBD1	TGCAGTTCAGGGGGCGGGGAGACCCAGTACTTC	CSSGGGETQYF
.	TRBJ2-2	TRBV6-5	.	TGTGCCAGCCGACCCGACCCCACCGGGGAGCTGTTTTTT	CASRPDPTGELFF
.	TRBJ1-2	TRBV7-8	.	TGTGCCAGCAGCCCTCAGGGGCACGGCTACACCTTC	CASSPQGHGYTF
.	TRBJ2-5	TRBV29-1	.	TGCAGCGCCTCATATACACAGGGACAAGAGACCCAGTACTTC	CSASYTQGQETQYF
.	TRBJ2-1	TRBV7-9	.	TGTGCCAGCAGCGGAGCTCAGAGCTCCTACAATGAGCAGTTCTTC	CASSGAQSSYNEQFF
.	TRBJ2-1	TRBV4-3	.	TGCGCCAGCGCTATTAGGACTGCGCGCAATGAGCAGTTCTTC	CASAIRTARNEQFF
.	TRBJ2-7	TRBV7-6	.	TGTGCCAGCAGTCTCCTGACTAGTCCCCACGAGCAGTACTTC	CASSLLTSPHEQYF
.	TRBJ2-7	TRBV30	TRBD2	TGTGCCTGGAGGCTAGCGGGAGGGGTCGACGAGCAGTACTTC	CAWRLAGGVDEQYF
.	TRBJ2-1	TRBV7-2	.	TGTGCCAGCAGCCCTCCAAGCCTCCATGAGCAGTTCTTC	CASSPPSLHEQFF
.	TRBJ2-7	TRBV5-1	.	TGCGCCAGCAGCTCGGGGGGCGGGGGATCCTACGAGCAGTACTTC	CASSSGGGGSYEQYF
.	TRBJ2-1	TRBV7-2	.	TGTGCCAGCAGCCCTACTACATACAATGAGCAGTTCTTC	CASSPTTYNEQFF
.	TRBJ1-2	TRBV18	TRBD1	TGTGCCAGCTCCGAGGGACAGGGAGAGAACTATGGCTACACCTTC	CASSEGQGENYGYTF
.	TRBJ2-7	TRBV7-3	.	TGTGCCAGCAGCTTAAGCTACCCAGGGGCCACAGTGGGCTACGAGCAGTACTTC	CASSLSYPGATVGYEQYF
.	TRBJ2-1	TRBV5-4	.	TGTGCCAGCAGCCAATTATCATTTTCGCGGACCCGGTGGTTCTTC	CASSQLSFSRTRWFF
.	TRBJ2-3	TRBV18	TRBD2	TGTGCCAGCTCACCTCAGCGGGAGTTTACAGATACGCAGTATTTT	CASSPQREFTDTQYF
.	TRBJ2-2	TRBV27	.	TGTGCCAGCAGTCCGGGACGGGGAATGACCGGGGAGCTGTTTTTT	CASSPGRGMTGELFF
.	TRBJ1-3	TRBV7-2	.	TGTGCCAGCAGCTTAGGAATCCACAGTTCAGGAAACACCATATATTTT	CASSLGIHSSGNTIYF
.	TRBJ2-1	TRBV6-1	.	TGTGCCAGCAGTGTCGCGTCCCACAATGAGCAGTTCTTC	CASSVASHNEQFF
.	TRBJ2-7	TRBV7-9	TRBD1	TGTGCCAGCAGCAGGGACAGAAGCTCCTACGAGCAGTACTTC	CASSRDRSSYEQYF
once	TRBJ2-1	TRBV9	TRBD2	TGTGCCAGCAGCGTAGCTCCTAGCGGTTACAATGAGCAGTTCTTC	CASSVAPSGYNEQFF
.	TRBJ2-7	TRBV10-3	TRBD2	TGTGCCATCAGTGTGGGTATAGCGGGAGCCTACGAGCAGTACTTC	CAISVGIAGAYEQYF
once	TRBJ2-5	TRBV7-9	TRBD1	TGTGCCAGCAGCTTAGAGGGACAGGTACCCACAGCGACCCAGTACTTC	CASSLEGQVPTATQYF
.	TRBJ2-7	TRBV5-4	TRBD2	TGTGCCAGCAGCCTGGGTAGAGCGGGGAACGAGCAGTACTTC	CASSLGRAGNEQYF
.	TRBJ2-1	TRBV5-1	.	TGCGCCAGCAGCTTGCAGGGGCGATTCTACAATGAGCAGTTCTTC	CASSLQGRFYNEQFF
.	TRBJ2-5	TRBV27	.	TGTGCCAGCAGTTTACTGGGGGCCAACTCGAAACCCCAAGAGACCCAGTACTTC	CASSLLGANSKPQETQYF
.	TRBJ2-3	TRBV6-6	.	TGTGCCAGCAGTTACTCGACGGACTCTAGCACAGATACGCAGTATTTT	CASSYSTDSSTDTQYF
.	TRBJ2-3	TRBV5-1	.	TGCGCCAGCAGCCCGGCGGGTGCCAATACGCAGTATTTT	CASSPAGANTQYF
.	TRBJ2-3	TRBV5-1	TRBD2	TGCGCCAGCAGCTACGGGGGGCTAGCGGGAGGCCTCTACCGGACAGATACGCAGTATTTT	CASSYGGLAGGLYRTDTQYF
.	TRBJ2-1	TRBV28	.	TGTGCCAGCAGTTTGGTCCCTAGCTCCTACAATGAGCAGTTCTTC	CASSLVPSSYNEQFF
.	TRBJ2-7	TRBV6-6	TRBD1	TGTGCCAGCAGTCCCGGACAGGGGGCCGAGCAGTACTTC	CASSPGQGAEQYF
.	TRBJ1-1	TRBV4-2	.	TGTGCCAGCAGCCAATCGACCGCCATGAACACTGAAGCTTTCTTT	CASSQSTAMNTEAFF
.	TRBJ1-1	TRBV6-5	.	TGTGCCAGCAGTTACTCCCTGACGGGGAACACTGAAGCTTTCTTT	CASSYSLTGNTEAFF
.	TRBJ2-7	TRBV25-1	TRBD2	TGTGCCAGCAGGGGTAGCGGGAACTACGAGCAGTACTTC	CASRGSGNYEQYF
.	TRBJ1-1	TRBV5-1	TRBD1	TGCGCCAGCAGCGTGAATACCCCCGGGACAGGGATGAACACTGAAGCTTTCTTT	CASSVNTPGTGMNTEAFF
once	TRBJ2-7	TRBV28	TRBD1	TGTGCCAGCAGTACGCACAGGGGGCTACGGGGCGAGCAGTACTTC	CASSTHRGLRGEQYF
.	TRBJ2-7	TRBV6-5	TRBD2	TGTGCCAGCAGTTACGGTCTAGCGGGAGGGTACGAGCAGTACTTC	CASSYGLAGGYEQYF
.	TRBJ1-4	TRBV5-4	.	TGTGCCAGCAGTCACGGACAACCAACTAATGAAAAACTGTTTTTT	CASSHGQPTNEKLFF
.	TRBJ2-1	TRBV28	TRBD2	TGTGCCAGCAGTTTCGAATTCGCTAGCGGGGCCCTCCGTTGGGGGAATGAGCAGTTCTTC	CASSFEFASGALRWGNEQFF
once	TRBJ2-2	TRBV4-1	.	TGCGCCAGCAGCCTTCAGGACCCTGACTGCGAACACCGGGGAGCTGTTTTT	CASSLQDPDCEHRGAVF
.	TRBJ2-7	TRBV6-1	.	TGTGCCAGCAGTGATAGGCTCGCAGACGAGCAGTACTTC	CASSDRLADEQYF
.	TRBJ2-1	TRBV20-1	.	TGCAGTGCTAGCGGGAGAGCTGAGCAGTTCTTC	CSASGRAEQFF
.	TRBJ2-1	TRBV5-1	.	TGCGCCAGCAGCGGAGGACACGGGGGCGGAAGCTCCTACAATGAGCAGTTCTTC	CASSGGHGGGSSYNEQFF
once	TRBJ2-1	TRBV28	TRBD2	TGTGCCAGCAGCCCTTGGGGCGGGAGCTCCTACAATGAGCAGTTCTTC	CASSPWGGSSYNEQFF
.	TRBJ1-5	TRBV19	.	TGTGCCAGTAGCTACAGGGTATCTGGCAATCAGCCCCAGCATTTT	CASSYRVSGNQPQHF
.	TRBJ1-3	TRBV19	.	TGTGCCAGTAGGATTGGCACCCTTGGAAACACCATATATTTT	CASRIGTLGNTIYF
.	TRBJ1-2	TRBV7-3	TRBD1	TGTGCCAGCAGCTTAGGGGGCCTACAGGGGAACTATGGCTACACCTTC	CASSLGGLQGNYGYTF
.	TRBJ2-3	TRBV5-1	TRBD2	TGCGCCAGCCACCGAGTAGCGGGAGGGTCAGATACGCAGTATTTT	CASHRVAGGSDTQYF